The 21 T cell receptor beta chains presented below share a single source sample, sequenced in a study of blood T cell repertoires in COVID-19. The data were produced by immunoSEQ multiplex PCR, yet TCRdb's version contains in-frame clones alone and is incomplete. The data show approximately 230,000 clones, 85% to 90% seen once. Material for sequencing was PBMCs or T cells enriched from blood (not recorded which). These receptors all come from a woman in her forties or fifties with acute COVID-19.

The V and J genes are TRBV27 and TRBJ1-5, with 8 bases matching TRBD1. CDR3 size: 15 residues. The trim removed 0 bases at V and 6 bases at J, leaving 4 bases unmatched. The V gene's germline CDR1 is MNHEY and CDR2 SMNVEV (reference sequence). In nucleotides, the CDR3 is TGTGCCAGCAGTTTATCAACAGGGGGAAGTCAGCCCCAGCATTTT. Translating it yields CASSLSTGGSQPQHF.

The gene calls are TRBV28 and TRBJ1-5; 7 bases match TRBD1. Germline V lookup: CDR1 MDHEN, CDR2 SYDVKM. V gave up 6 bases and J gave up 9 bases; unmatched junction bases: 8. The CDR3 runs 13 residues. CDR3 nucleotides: TGTGCCAGCAGAGGACAGGAGGCAAGGCCCCAGCATTTT. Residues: CASRGQEARPQHF.

The CDR3 nucleotides read TGCGCCAGCACCCTGGACAGGCCAAGCTATGGCTACACCTTC. It encodes CASTLDRPSYGYTF. This chain links TRBV5-1 with TRBJ1-2; 7 positions match TRBD1. The trim removed 6 bases at V and 4 bases at J, leaving 9 bases unmatched. CDR1 is SGHRS, CDR2 YFSETQ, per germline. The CDR3 is made up of 14 amino acids.

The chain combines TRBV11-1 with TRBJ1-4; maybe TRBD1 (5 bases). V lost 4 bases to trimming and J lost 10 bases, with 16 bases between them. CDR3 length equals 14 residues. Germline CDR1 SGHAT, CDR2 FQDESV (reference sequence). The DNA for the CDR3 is TGTGCCAGCAGCTCAGGGCAGGGATTAGGAAAACTGTTTTTT. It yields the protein CASSSGQGLGKLFF.

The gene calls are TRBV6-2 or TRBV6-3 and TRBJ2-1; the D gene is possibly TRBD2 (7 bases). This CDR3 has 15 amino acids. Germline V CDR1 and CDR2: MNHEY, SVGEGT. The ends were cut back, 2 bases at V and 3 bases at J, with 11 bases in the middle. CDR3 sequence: CASSYRGGLYNEQFF. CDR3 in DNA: TGTGCCAGCAGTTACCGCGGGGGCCTCTACAATGAGCAGTTCTTC.

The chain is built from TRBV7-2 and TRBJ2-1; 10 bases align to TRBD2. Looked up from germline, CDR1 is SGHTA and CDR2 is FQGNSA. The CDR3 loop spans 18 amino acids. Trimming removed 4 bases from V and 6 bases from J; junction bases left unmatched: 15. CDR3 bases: TGTGCCAGCAGCTCCCAGTGGCGTACAGCGGGAGGGGTCAATGAGCAGTTCTTC. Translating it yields CASSSQWRTAGGVNEQFF. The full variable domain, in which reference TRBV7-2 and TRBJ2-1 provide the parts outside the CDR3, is GAGVSQSPSNKVTEKGKDVELRCDPISGHTALYWYRQSLGQGLEFLIYFQGNSAPDKSGLPSDRFSAERTGGSVSTLTIQRTQQEDSAVYLCASSSQWRTAGGVNEQFFGPGTRLTVL.

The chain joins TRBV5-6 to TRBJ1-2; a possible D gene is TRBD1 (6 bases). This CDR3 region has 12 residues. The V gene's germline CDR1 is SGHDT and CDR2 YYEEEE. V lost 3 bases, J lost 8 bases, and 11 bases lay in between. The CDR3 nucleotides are TGTGCCAGCAGCTCGTACAGGGTCGGCTACACCTTC. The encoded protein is CASSSYRVGYTF.

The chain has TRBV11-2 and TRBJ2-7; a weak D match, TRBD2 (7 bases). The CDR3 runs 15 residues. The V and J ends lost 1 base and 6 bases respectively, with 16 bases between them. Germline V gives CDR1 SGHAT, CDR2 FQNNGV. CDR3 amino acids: CASSLGAGALAEQYF. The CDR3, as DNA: TGTGCCAGCAGCTTAGGGGCGGGGGCGCTGGCCGAGCAGTACTTC.

CDR3 protein: CASSSFGTGVGYGYTF. CDR3 nucleotides: TGTGCCAGCAGTTCGTTCGGAACGGGGGTCGGGTATGGCTACACCTTC. J is TRBJ1-2 and V is TRBV6-5; D is possibly TRBD1 (5 bases). The CDR3 covers 16 residues. Germline-derived CDR1 and CDR2 are MNHEY and SVGAGI. Trimming took off 4 bases at V and 5 bases at J, with 20 bases between the two ends.

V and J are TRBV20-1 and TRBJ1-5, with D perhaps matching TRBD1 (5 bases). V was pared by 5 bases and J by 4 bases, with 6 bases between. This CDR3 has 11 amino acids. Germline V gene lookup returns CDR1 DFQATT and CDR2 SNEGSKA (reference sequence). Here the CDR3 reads CSAHRNQPQHF. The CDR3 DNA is TGCAGTGCTCACAGGAATCAGCCCCAGCATTTT.

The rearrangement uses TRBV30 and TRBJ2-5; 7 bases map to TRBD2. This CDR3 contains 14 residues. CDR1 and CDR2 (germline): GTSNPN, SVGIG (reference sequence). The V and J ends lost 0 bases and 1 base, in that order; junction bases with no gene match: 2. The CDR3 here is CAWSVWEGQETQYF. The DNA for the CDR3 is TGTGCCTGGAGTGTTTGGGAGGGCCAAGAGACCCAGTACTTC.

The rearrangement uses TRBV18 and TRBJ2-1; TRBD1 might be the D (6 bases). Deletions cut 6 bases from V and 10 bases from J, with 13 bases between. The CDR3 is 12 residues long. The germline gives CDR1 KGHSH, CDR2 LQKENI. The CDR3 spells CASSPQGREQFF. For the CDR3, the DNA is TGTGCCAGCTCGCCCCAGGGGCGGGAGCAGTTCTTC.

As DNA, the CDR3 is TGTGCCAGCACCCCCCCAGGGGGCGAAGGCTACACCTTC. This gives the protein CASTPPGGEGYTF. The J gene is TRBJ1-2, the V gene TRBV5-5; 8 nucleotides agree with TRBD1. The CDR3 covers 13 residues. Per the germline V gene, CDR1 is SGHKS and CDR2 is YYEKEE (reference sequence). With 6 bases clipped from V and 8 bases from J, the junction kept 9 bases outside the gene matches. The entire variable domain, with the rest obtained from reference TRBV5-5 and TRBJ1-2, is as follows: DAGVTQSPTHLIKTRGQQVTLRCSPISGHKSVSWYQQVLGQGPQFIFQYYEKEERGRGNFPDRFSARQFPNYSSELNVNALLLGDSALYLCASTPPGGEGYTFGSGTRLTVV.

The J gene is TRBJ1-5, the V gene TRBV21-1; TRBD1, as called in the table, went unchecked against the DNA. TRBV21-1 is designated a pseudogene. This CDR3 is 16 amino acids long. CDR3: CASSKAGQGAVQPQHF. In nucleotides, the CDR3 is TGTGCCAGCAGCAAAGCGGGTCAGGGGGCGGTTCAGCCCCAGCATTTT.

The CDR3 sequence: CASIRLGKQYF. The CDR3 DNA is TGTGCCAGCATCAGGCTGGGCAAGCAGTACTTC. The chain has TRBV27 and TRBJ2-7; D is uncertain. The germline V gene encodes CDR1 MNHEY and CDR2 SMNVEV (reference sequence). This CDR3 contains 11 residues. V shed 7 bases and J shed 8 bases, with 12 bases lying between them.

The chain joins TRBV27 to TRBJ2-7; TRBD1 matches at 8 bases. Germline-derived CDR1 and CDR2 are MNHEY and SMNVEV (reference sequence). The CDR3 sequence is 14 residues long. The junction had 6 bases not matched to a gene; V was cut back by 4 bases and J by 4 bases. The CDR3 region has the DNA TGTGCCAGCAGTTCTACGACAGGGGCGTACGAGCAGTACTTC. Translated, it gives CASSSTTGAYEQYF.

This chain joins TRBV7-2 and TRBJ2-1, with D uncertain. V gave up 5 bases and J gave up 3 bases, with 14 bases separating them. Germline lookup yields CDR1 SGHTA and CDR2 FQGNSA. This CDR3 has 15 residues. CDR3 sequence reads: CASSPSTSYYNEQFF. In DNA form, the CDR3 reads TGTGCCAGCAGCCCTTCCACCTCCTACTACAATGAGCAGTTCTTC. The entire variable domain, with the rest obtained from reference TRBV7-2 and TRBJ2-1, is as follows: GAGVSQSPSNKVTEKGKDVELRCDPISGHTALYWYRQSLGQGLEFLIYFQGNSAPDKSGLPSDRFSAERTGGSVSTLTIQRTQQEDSAVYLCASSPSTSYYNEQFFGPGTRLTVL.

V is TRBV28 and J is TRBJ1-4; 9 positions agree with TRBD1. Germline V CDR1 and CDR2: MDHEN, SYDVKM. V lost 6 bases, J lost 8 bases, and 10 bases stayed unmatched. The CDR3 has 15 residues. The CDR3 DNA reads TGTGCCAGCAGGGGCCAGGGGACAGGGTTCGAAAAACTGTTTTTT. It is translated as CASRGQGTGFEKLFF.

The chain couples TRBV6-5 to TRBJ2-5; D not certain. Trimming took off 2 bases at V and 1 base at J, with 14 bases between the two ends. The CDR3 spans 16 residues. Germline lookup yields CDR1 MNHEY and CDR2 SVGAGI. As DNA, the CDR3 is TGTGCCAGCAGTTACAGCAGGCCTACCCCCCAAGAGACCCAGTACTTC. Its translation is CASSYSRPTPQETQYF.

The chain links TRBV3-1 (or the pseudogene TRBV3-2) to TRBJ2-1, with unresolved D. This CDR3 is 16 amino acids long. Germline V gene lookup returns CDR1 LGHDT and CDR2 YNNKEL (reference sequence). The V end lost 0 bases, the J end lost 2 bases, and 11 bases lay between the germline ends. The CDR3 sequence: CASSQDSASAYNEQFF. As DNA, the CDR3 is TGTGCCAGCAGCCAAGATTCGGCGAGCGCCTACAATGAGCAGTTCTTC.

For the CDR3, the DNA is TGTGCCAGCAGCTTAGTGCCGGCCTACGAGCAGTACTTC. It is translated as CASSLVPAYEQYF. The chain links TRBV7-2 to TRBJ2-7; no reliable D call. The CDR3 extends over 13 amino acids. The V gene's germline CDR1 is SGHTA and CDR2 FQGNSA. V was pared by 1 base and J by 2 bases, with 6 bases between.